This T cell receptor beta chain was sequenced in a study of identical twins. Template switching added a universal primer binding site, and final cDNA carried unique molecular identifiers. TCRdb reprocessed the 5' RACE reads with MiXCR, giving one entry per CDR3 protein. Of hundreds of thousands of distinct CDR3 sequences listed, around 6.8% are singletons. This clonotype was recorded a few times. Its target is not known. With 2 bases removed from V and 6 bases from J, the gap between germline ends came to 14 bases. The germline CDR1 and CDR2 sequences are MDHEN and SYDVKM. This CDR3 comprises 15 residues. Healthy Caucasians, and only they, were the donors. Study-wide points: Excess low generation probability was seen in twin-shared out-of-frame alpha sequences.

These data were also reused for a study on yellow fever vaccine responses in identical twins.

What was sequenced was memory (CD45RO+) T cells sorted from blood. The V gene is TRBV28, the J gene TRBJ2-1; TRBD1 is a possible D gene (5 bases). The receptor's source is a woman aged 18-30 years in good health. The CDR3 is CASSLLSGKGNEQFF. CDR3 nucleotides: TGTGCCAGCAGTTTACTGTCAGGGAAGGGCAATGAGCAGTTCTTC. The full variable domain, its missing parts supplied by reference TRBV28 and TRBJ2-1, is DVKVTQSSRYLVKRTGEKVFLECVQDMDHENMFWYRQDPGLGLRLIYFSYDVKMKEKGDIPEGYSVSREKKERFSLILESASTNQTSMYLCASSLLSGKGNEQFFGPGTRLTVL.